A selection of T cell receptor beta chains follows, all from one sample in a study of patients and donors after allogeneic stem cell transplantation. TCRdb analysed the RT-PCR reads with MiXCR anew, one entry per CDR3 protein. Of 800,000 to 1,000,000 distinct CDR3 sequences listed, roughly 17% are singletons. Sequencing was done on a sample of blood, either unsorted or a sorted T cell fraction (not recorded which). These receptor sequences come from a human donor who was either an allogeneic HSCT recipient or a stem cell or donor lymphocyte infusion donor (not recorded which). It is not recorded whose cells these are; they may come from a transplant donor. The conserved cysteine and the conserved F or W are not part of the CDR3 here.

j_gene | v_gene | CDR3aa
TRBJ2-2 | TRBV12-3/TRBV12-4 | ASYLGGELF
TRBJ1-2 | TRBV4-3 | ASSYGLPRGGYT
TRBJ2-1 | TRBV11-2 | ASSSLNPGQGAYNEQF
TRBJ2-1 | TRBV11-2 | ASRFRRENEQF
TRBJ2-1 | TRBV5-8 | ASSLEGGQGSNEQF
TRBJ2-1 | TRBV3-1 | ASSQSVAGGRNEQF
TRBJ2-3 | TRBV24-1 | ATSERDRGLGDTQY
TRBJ2-4 | TRBV4-1 | ASSQSSGYLLAKNIQY
TRBJ1-1 | TRBV6-2/TRBV6-3 | ASSFGRAVEAF
TRBJ1-1 | TRBV7-2 | ASSSVRRTVLEAF
TRBJ2-1 | TRBV24-1 | ATSDFGLAENNEQF
TRBJ2-7 | TRBV24-1 | ATSRGTAGVYEQY
TRBJ2-1 | TRBV20-1 | SARGQGQF
TRBJ2-3 | TRBV28 | ASSLPPSFGGTTDTQY
TRBJ2-3 | TRBV30 | AWEGGDTQY
TRBJ2-7 | TRBV6-5 | ASSYSSAVREEQY
TRBJ1-6 | TRBV20-1 | SARAGTENSPLH
TRBJ2-1 | TRBV29-1 | SKIGAVYNEQF
TRBJ1-1 | TRBV7-2 | ASSLHSRNTEAF
TRBJ1-1 | TRBV30 | ASEMGDTEAF
TRBJ2-2 | TRBV27 | ASSSSPPRELF
TRBJ1-2 | TRBV20-1 | SAREGGIHGYT
TRBJ2-2 | TRBV9 | ASSPPRKGELF
TRBJ1-5 | TRBV6-1 | ASSGRTQPQH
TRBJ2-7 | TRBV6-2/TRBV6-3 | ASNDASVPYEQY
TRBJ1-4 | TRBV29-1 | SVAGGENEKLF
TRBJ2-3 | TRBV19 | ASSIVGPAGGATDTQY
TRBJ1-1 | TRBV5-5 | ASSLAEMTGRTEAF
TRBJ1-2 | TRBV10-3 | AISMDIRYGYT
TRBJ2-2 | TRBV2 | ASSEALRTGELF
TRBJ1-5 | TRBV12-5 | ASGLQGAGQPQH
TRBJ1-6 | TRBV2 | ASSSDGSNLGSPLH
TRBJ1-3 | TRBV25-1 | ASSALQGRAGNTIY
TRBJ2-3 | TRBV5-1 | ASSLERLPQY
TRBJ2-7 | TRBV6-2/TRBV6-3 | ASSTPRRSYEQY
TRBJ2-7 | TRBV20-1 | SAVHSSLYEQY
TRBJ2-7 | TRBV5-1 | ASSLSAFPYEQY
TRBJ1-2 | TRBV12-5 | ASGLVPGLDGYT
TRBJ2-7 | TRBV5-5 | ASSLVGPGGYYEQY
TRBJ1-6 | TRBV11-1 | ASRPDGYNSPLH